Given below is one T cell receptor beta chain in context. This record comes from a study of T cell changes during pregnancy in multiple sclerosis. The data were produced by immunoSEQ multiplex PCR, yet TCRdb's version contains in-frame clones alone and is incomplete. The repertoire holds over 30,000 clones, 90% to 95% seen once, with 0.35% in the top ten. Germline assignment: CDR1 MNHEY and CDR2 SMNVEV (reference sequence). V lost 5 bases, J lost 3 bases, and 12 bases lay in between. The CDR3 runs to 14 residues. Sequencing used CD4+ T cells from peripheral blood mononuclear cells, obtained after pregnancy. The rearrangement joins TRBV27 to TRBJ2-3; the D gene is possibly TRBD1 (5 bases). The receptor comes from a female donor with multiple sclerosis, enrolled in a pregnancy study. The CDR3, as DNA: TGTGCCAGCAGTAAGGGGTATGGGACAGATACGCAGTATTTT. Protein: CASSKGYGTDTQYF.